The sample holds many counts of the clone carrying this T cell receptor beta chain. Its antigen is not identified. Amplification of TCR beta CDR3 regions used RNA as the template. The HTBI set primed first-round TCR CDR3 RT-PCR. Each CDR3 protein gets one entry after TCRdb re-called the multiplex PCR reads with MiXCR. Of 370,000 or so distinct CDR3 sequences listed, 15% to 19% are singletons. The data were taken from a study of T cells in Graves' hyperthyroidism and ophthalmopathy. General study points: Most thyroid clonotypes with frequency above 0.001 were detected in blood.

With 5 bases removed from V and 0 bases from J, the gap between germline ends came to 13 bases. Germline CDR1 reads MNHEY; CDR2 reads SVGEGT. CDR3 length: 15 residues. Sequences were obtained from blood. This chain links TRBV6-2 or TRBV6-3 with TRBJ1-2; a possible D gene is TRBD1 (6 bases). This receptor was taken from a woman in her late teens or twenties with Graves' hyperthyroidism that later progressed to Graves' ophthalmopathy. The CDR3 is CASSERGGANYGYTF. Here the CDR3 DNA reads TGTGCCAGCAGTGAGAGAGGGGGAGCTAACTATGGCTACACCTTC.